These 3 T cell receptor beta chains originate from one sample sequenced in a study of cytomegalovirus exposure and HLA in healthy donors. A multiplex PCR was run with 60 Vbeta primers and 13 Jbeta primers. Libraries were prepared by immunoSEQ multiplex PCR; TCRdb keeps only in-frame clonotypes and omits some of them. Among some 110,000 clones, almost 70% were seen once, and the ten largest hold approximately 3%. Sequenced input: PBMCs. The receptors here all came from a man aged 25-45 years in good health and CMV-seronegative.

This chain uses TRBV7-6 with TRBJ2-1; D is unclear. V lost 4 bases and J lost 3, with 7 bases in between. The CDR3 consists of 13 residues. Germline lookup yields CDR1 SGHVS and CDR2 FNYEAQ. CDR3 bases: TGTGCCAGCAGCTCCACGGGCTACAATGAGCAGTTCTTC. Protein product: CASSSTGYNEQFF.

Only one count was recorded for this clone. The chain uses TRBV7-3 and TRBJ2-3, with D perhaps TRBD1 (6 bases). V was cut by 2 bases and J by 3 bases, with 12 bases left in between. The CDR3 has 15 amino acids. Germline values: CDR1 SGHTA, CDR2 FQGTGA. The CDR3 DNA reads TGTGCCAGCAGCTTATATACAGGGCTGACAGATACGCAGTATTTT. Protein: CASSLYTGLTDTQYF.

In this sample, this clone turned up a few times. This sequence joins TRBV15 and TRBJ2-7; D perhaps matches TRBD2 (6 bases). From germline, CDR1 is LNHNV and CDR2 YYDKDF (reference sequence). There are 15 residues in the CDR3. V was shortened by 4 bases and J by 4 bases, with 17 bases between the two germline ends. CDR3: CATSTDRGLRYEQYF. In nucleotides, the CDR3 is TGTGCCACCAGCACCGATCGGGGACTCAGATACGAGCAGTACTTC.